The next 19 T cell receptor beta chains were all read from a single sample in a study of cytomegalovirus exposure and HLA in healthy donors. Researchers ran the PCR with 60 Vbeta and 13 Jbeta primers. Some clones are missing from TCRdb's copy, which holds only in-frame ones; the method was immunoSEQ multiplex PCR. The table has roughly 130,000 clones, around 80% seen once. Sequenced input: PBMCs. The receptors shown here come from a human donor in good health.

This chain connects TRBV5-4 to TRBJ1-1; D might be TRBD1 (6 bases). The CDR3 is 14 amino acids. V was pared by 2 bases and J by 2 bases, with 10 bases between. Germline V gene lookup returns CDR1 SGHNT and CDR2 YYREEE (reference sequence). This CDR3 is CASSFSTGNTEAFF. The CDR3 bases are TGTGCCAGCAGCTTCTCGACAGGAAACACTGAAGCTTTCTTT. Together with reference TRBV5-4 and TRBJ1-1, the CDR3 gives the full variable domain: ETGVTQSPTHLIKTRGQQVTLRCSSQSGHNTVSWYQQALGQGPQFIFQYYREEENGRGNFPPRFSGLQFPNYSSELNVNALELDDSALYLCASSFSTGNTEAFFGQGTRLTVV.

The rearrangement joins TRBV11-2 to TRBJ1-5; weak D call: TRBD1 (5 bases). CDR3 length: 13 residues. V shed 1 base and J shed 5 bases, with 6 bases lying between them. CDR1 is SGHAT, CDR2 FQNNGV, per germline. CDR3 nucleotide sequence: TGTGCCAGCAGCTTAGGGGGGGATCAGCCCCAGCATTTT. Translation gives CASSLGGDQPQHF.

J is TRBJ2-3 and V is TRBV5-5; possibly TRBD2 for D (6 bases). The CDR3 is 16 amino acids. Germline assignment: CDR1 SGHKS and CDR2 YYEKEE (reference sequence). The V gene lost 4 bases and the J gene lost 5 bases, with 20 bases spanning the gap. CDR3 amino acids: CASSPRPGGVGDTQYF. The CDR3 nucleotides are TGTGCCAGCAGCCCCCGTCCGGGCGGGGTTGGAGATACGCAGTATTTT.

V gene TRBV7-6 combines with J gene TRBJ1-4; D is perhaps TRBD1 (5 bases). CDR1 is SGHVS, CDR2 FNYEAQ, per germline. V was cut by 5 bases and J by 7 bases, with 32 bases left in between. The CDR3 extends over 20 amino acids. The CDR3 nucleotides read TGTGCCAGCAGCATATCGCCGGGTGGAGCCGTAATCGGGGGTGGTGAAAAACTGTTTTTT. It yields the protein CASSISPGGAVIGGGEKLFF.

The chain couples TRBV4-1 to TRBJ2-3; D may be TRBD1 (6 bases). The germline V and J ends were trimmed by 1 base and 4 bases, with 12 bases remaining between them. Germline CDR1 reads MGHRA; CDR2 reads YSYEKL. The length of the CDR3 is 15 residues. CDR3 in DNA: TGCGCCAGCAGCCAAGTAGCCACAGGGCCAGATACGCAGTATTTT. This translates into CASSQVATGPDTQYF.

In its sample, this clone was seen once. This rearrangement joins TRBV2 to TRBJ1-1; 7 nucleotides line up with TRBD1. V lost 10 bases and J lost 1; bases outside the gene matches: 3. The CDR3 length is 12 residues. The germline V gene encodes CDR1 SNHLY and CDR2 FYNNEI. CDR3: CATYRGNTEAFF. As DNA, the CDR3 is TGTGCCACATACAGGGGGAACACTGAAGCTTTCTTT.

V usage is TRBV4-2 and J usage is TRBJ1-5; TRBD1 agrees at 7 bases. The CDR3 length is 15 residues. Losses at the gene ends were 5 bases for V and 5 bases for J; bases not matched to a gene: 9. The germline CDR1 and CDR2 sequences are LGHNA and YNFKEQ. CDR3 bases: TGTGCCAGCAGCATACAGGGTCAGGGGGATCAGCCCCAGCATTTT. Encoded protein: CASSIQGQGDQPQHF.

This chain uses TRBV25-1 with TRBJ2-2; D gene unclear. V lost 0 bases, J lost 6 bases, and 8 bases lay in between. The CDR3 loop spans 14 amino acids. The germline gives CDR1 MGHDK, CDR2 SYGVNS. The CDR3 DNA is TGTGCCAGCAGTGAATATAGAGTACCCGGGGAGCTGTTTTTT. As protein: CASSEYRVPGELFF.

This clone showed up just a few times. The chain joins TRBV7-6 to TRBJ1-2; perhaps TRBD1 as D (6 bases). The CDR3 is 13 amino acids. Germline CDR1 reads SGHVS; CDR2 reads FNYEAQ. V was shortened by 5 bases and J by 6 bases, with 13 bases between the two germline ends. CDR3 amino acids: CASSERGGHGYTF. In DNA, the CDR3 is TGTGCCAGCAGCGAAAGGGGGGGGCATGGCTACACCTTC. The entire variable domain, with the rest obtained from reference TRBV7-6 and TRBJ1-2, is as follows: GAGVSQSPRYKVTKRGQDVALRCDPISGHVSLYWYRQALGQGPEFLTYFNYEAQQDKSGLPNDRFSAERPEGSISTLTIQRTEQRDSAMYRCASSERGGHGYTFGSGTRLTVV.

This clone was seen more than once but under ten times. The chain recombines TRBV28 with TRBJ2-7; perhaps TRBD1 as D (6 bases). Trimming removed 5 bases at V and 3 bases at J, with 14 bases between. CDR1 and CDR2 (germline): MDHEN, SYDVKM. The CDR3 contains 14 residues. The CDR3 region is CASSRPGQSYEQYF. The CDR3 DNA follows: TGTGCCAGCAGTCGCCCAGGACAGAGCTACGAGCAGTACTTC.

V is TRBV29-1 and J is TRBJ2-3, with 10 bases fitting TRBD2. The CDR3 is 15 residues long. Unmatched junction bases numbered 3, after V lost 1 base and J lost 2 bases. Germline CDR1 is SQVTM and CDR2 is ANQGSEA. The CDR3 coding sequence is TGCAGCGTTGAAGTTAGCGGGGGGCCCACAGATACGCAGTATTTT. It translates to CSVEVSGGPTDTQYF.

The CDR3 reads CASSTRYAQGIGQFF. The CDR3 bases are TGTGCCAGCAGCACCCGATACGCTCAGGGGATTGGACAGTTCTTC. This sequence joins TRBV5-6 and TRBJ2-1; perhaps TRBD1 as D (6 bases). This CDR3 spans 15 amino acids. Germline CDR1 reads SGHDT; CDR2 reads YYEEEE. Trimming left V 4 bases short and J 13 bases short, with 24 bases between.

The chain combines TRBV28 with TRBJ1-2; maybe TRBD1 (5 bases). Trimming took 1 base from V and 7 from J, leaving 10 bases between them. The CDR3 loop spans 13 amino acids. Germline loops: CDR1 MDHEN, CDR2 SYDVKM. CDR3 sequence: CASSLSGQGGYTF. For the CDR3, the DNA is TGTGCCAGCAGTTTATCAGGGCAGGGTGGCTACACCTTC.

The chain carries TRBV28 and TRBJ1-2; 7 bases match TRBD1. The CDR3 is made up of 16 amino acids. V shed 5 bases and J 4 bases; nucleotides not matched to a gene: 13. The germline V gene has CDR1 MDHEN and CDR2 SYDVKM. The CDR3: CASSGIGGGRGYGYTF. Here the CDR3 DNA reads TGTGCCAGCAGTGGGATCGGAGGGGGCAGGGGCTATGGCTACACCTTC.

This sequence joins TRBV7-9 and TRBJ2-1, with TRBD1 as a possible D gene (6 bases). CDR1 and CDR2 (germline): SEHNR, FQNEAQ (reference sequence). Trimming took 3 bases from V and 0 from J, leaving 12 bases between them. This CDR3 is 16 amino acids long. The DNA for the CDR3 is TGTGCCAGCAGCTTTCAGGGGCAGGGCTCCTACAATGAGCAGTTCTTC. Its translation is CASSFQGQGSYNEQFF.

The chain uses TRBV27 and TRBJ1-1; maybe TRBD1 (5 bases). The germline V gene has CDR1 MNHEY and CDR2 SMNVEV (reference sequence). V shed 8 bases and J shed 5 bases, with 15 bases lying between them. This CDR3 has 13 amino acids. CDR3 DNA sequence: TGTGCCAGCGGCCGCGGGGGGTTGACTGAAGCTTTCTTT. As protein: CASGRGGLTEAFF.

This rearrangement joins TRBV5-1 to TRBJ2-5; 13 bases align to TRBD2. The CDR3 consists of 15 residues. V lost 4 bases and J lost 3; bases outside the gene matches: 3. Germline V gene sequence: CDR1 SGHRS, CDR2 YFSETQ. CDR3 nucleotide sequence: TGCGCCAGCAGCGTTGGACTAGCGGGGGAAGAGACCCAGTACTTC. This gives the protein CASSVGLAGEETQYF.

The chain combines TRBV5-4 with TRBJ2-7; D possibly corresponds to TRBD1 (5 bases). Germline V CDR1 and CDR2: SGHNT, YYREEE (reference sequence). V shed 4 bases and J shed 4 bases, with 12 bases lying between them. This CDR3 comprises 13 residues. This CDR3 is CASSHPDSYEQYF. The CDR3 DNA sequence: TGTGCCAGCAGCCACCCTGACAGTTACGAGCAGTACTTC.

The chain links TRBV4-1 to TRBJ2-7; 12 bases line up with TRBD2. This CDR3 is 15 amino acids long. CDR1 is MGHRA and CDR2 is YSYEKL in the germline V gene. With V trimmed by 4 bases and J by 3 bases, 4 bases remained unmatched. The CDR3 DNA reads TGCGCCAGCAGCCCCCTAGCGGGGGGGCTCTACGAGCAGTACTTC. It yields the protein CASSPLAGGLYEQYF.